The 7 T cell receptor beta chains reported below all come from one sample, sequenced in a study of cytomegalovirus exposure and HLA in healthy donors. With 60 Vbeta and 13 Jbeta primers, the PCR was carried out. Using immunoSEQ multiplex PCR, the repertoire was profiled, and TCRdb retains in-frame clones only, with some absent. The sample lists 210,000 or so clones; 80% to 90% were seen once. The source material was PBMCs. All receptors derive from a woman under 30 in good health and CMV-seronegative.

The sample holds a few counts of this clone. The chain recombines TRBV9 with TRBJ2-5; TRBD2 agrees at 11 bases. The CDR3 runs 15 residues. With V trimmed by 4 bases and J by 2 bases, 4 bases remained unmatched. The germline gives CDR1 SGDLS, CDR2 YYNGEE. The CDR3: CASSPGTSGQETQYF. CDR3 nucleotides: TGTGCCAGCAGCCCCGGGACTAGCGGACAAGAGACCCAGTACTTC.

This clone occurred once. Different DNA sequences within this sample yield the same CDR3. The CDR3 region has the DNA TGTGCCAGCAGCCGAGGAGGCGGACGGGAGACAGATACGCAGTATTTT. This codes for CASSRGGGRETDTQYF. The chain carries TRBV2 and TRBJ2-3; tentative D call: TRBD2 (6 bases). CDR1 SNHLY and CDR2 FYNNEI come from the germline V gene. The V and J ends lost 6 bases and 3 bases respectively, with 19 bases between them. The CDR3 consists of 16 residues.

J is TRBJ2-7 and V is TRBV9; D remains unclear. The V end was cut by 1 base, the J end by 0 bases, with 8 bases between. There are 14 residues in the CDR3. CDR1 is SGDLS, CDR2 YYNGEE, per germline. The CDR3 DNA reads TGTGCCAGCAGCGTAAGTGTGAGCTCCTACGAGCAGTACTTC. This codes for CASSVSVSSYEQYF.

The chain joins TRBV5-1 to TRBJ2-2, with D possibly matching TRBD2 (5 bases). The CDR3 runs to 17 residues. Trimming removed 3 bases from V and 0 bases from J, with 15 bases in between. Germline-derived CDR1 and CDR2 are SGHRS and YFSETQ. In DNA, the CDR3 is TGCGCCAGCAGCTGGGAAACCCGGGGTACGAACACCGGGGAGCTGTTTTTT. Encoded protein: CASSWETRGTNTGELFF.

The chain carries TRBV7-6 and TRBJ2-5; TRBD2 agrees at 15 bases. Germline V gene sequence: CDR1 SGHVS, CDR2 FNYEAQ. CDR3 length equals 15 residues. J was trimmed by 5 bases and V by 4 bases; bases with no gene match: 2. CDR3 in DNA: TGTGCCAGCAGCTCGGGGACTAGCGGGGGGGAGACCCAGTACTTC. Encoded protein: CASSSGTSGGETQYF.

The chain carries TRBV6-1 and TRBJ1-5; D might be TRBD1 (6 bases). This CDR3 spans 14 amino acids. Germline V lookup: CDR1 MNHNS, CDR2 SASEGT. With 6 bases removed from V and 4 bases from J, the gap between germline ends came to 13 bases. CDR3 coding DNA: TGTGCCAGCAGCTCCGGGACACGAAATCAGCCCCAGCATTTT. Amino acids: CASSSGTRNQPQHF.

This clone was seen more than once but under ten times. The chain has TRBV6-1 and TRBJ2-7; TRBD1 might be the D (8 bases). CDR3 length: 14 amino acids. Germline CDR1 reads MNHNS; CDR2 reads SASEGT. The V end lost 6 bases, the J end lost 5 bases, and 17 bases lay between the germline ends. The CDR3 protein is CASRTGEGGDEQYF. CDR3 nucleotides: TGTGCCAGCAGGACAGGGGAGGGGGGGGACGAGCAGTACTTC.